The 6 T cell receptor beta chains below come from one sample, sequenced in a study of T cell responses to AZD1222 COVID-19 vaccine. Profiling relied on immunoSEQ multiplex PCR, and the TCRdb table lists in-frame clones only, not all of them. The table lists about 56,000 clones, over 70% of them singletons, with roughly 14% in the top ten. Sequencing was performed on peripheral blood, taken on day 0 of AZD1222 vaccination. These receptors all come from an adult in good health.

The V call is TRBV6-1, the J call TRBJ2-7; weak D call: TRBD2 (5 bases). The CDR3 covers 12 residues. The germline V gene has CDR1 MNHNS and CDR2 SASEGT. The germline V and J ends were trimmed by 2 bases and 6 bases, with 8 bases remaining between them. The CDR3 nucleotides are TGTGCCAGCAGTGAATCGAGGGCCGAGCAGTACTTC. Its translation is CASSESRAEQYF.

The chain joins TRBV24-1 to TRBJ1-5; 7 bases fit TRBD1. From germline, CDR1 is KGHDR and CDR2 SFDVKD. The CDR3 spans 15 residues. Trimming at V came to 3 bases and at J to 5 bases, leaving 6 bases not matched to a gene. The CDR3 nucleotides are TGTGCCACCAGTGATGGACTTGGACAGGATCAGCCCCAGCATTTT. Amino acids: CATSDGLGQDQPQHF.

In its sample, this clone was seen a few times. This chain connects TRBV7-9 to TRBJ2-4, with a tentative D call TRBD2 (6 bases). CDR3 length equals 17 residues. From germline, CDR1 is SEHNR and CDR2 FQNEAQ (reference sequence). V was shortened by 2 bases and J by 9 bases, with 23 bases between the two germline ends. The CDR3 sequence is CASSLSWGRSVKSIQYF. The CDR3 DNA reads TGTGCCAGCAGCTTAAGCTGGGGGAGGTCAGTCAAGAGCATTCAGTACTTC.

V is TRBV3-1 (or the pseudogene TRBV3-2) and J is TRBJ2-2; D is unresolved. V shed 1 base and J shed 6 bases, with 6 bases lying between them. This CDR3 spans 13 amino acids. Germline CDR1 reads LGHDT; CDR2 reads YNNKEL (reference sequence). The CDR3 sequence is CASSQVGAGELFF. CDR3 DNA sequence: TGTGCCAGCAGCCAAGTAGGAGCCGGGGAGCTGTTTTTT.

The V call is TRBV27, the J call TRBJ1-2; TRBD1 is a possible D gene (5 bases). The CDR3 extends over 16 amino acids. The V end lost 5 bases, the J end lost 6 bases, and 22 bases lay between the germline ends. Germline V lookup: CDR1 MNHEY, CDR2 SMNVEV (reference sequence). The CDR3 DNA is TGTGCCAGCAGTCCGACGGACACGCGGCCGTCGGATGGCTACACCTTC. This codes for CASSPTDTRPSDGYTF.

This chain connects TRBV7-8 to TRBJ2-5; TRBD2 matches at 7 bases. The germline V gene encodes CDR1 SGHVS and CDR2 FQNEAQ. The CDR3 has 14 amino acids. Trimming cost V 5 bases and J 4 bases; bases outside gene matches: 7. CDR3 sequence (DNA): TGTGCCAGCAGCGCTCGGACTAGTCGAGAGACCCAGTACTTC. It translates to CASSARTSRETQYF.